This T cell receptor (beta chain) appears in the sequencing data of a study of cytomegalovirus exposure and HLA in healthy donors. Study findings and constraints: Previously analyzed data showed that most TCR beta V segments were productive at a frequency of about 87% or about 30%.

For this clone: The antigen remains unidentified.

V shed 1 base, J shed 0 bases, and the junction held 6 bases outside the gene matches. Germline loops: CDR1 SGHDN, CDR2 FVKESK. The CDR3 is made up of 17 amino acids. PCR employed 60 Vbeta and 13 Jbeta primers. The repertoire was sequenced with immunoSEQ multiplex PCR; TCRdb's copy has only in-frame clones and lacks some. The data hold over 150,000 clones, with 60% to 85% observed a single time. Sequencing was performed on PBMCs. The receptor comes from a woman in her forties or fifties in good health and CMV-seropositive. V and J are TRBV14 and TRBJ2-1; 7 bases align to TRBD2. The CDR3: CASSQALAAISYNEQFF. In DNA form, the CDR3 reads TGTGCCAGCAGCCAAGCTCTAGCGGCAATCTCCTACAATGAGCAGTTCTTC. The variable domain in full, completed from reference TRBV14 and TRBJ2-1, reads EAGVTQFPSHSVIEKGQTVTLRCDPISGHDNLYWYRRVMGKEIKFLLHFVKESKQDESGMPNNRFLAERTGGTYSTLKVQPAELEDSGVYFCASSQALAAISYNEQFFGPGTRLTVL.